Listed here are 5 T cell receptor beta chains from one sample, sequenced in a study of shared clonotypes between healthy human individuals. Some clones are missing from TCRdb's copy, which holds only in-frame ones; the method was immunoSEQ multiplex PCR. Altogether about 2.4 million clones are present, over 85% being singletons, with the ten largest covering more than 0.35%. Sequencing input: naive CD4+ T cells from PBMCs. Subset described: CD45RA+ positively selected. These receptors were taken from a man between 18 and 35 years old in good health. Some clones in this sample may be carry-over from other donors' samples.

This clone was seen just once. V gene TRBV28 combines with J gene TRBJ2-2; D call uncertain. The V end was cut by 7 bases, the J end by 2 bases, with 11 bases between. In germline, CDR1 is MDHEN, CDR2 SYDVKM. The CDR3 totals 14 residues. The CDR3 region is CASIEFSNTGELFF. The CDR3 DNA reads as TGTGCCAGCATAGAGTTCTCTAACACCGGGGAGCTGTTTTTT.

V is TRBV19 and J is TRBJ2-3; TRBD1 matches 7 bases. V shed 1 base, J shed 3 bases, and the junction held 4 bases outside the gene matches. The germline V gene has CDR1 LNHDA and CDR2 SQIVND (reference sequence). The CDR3 is 15 residues long. DNA for the CDR3: TGTGCCAGTAGTATAGGAGGGGGCCGTACAGATACGCAGTATTTT. Protein: CASSIGGGRTDTQYF.

The chain recombines TRBV2 with TRBJ2-7; the D call may be TRBD1 or TRBD2 (5 bases each). The CDR3 spans 15 residues. V lost 6 bases to trimming and J lost 0 bases, with 15 bases between them. CDR1 and CDR2 from the germline V gene are SNHLY and FYNNEI. The CDR3 coding sequence is TGTGCCAGCAGCCTGGGACGGACAACCTCCTACGAGCAGTACTTC. It translates to CASSLGRTTSYEQYF.

This sequence joins TRBV5-4 and TRBJ1-2, with 9 nucleotides matching TRBD1. The CDR3 has 17 amino acids. Germline lookup yields CDR1 SGHNT and CDR2 YYREEE (reference sequence). With V trimmed by 0 bases and J by 7 bases, 13 bases remained unmatched. The CDR3 nucleotides are TGTGCCAGCAGCTTGGCGGGAACGACAGGGGGGTGGACTGGCTACACCTTC. Protein sequence: CASSLAGTTGGWTGYTF. The entire variable domain, with the rest obtained from reference TRBV5-4 and TRBJ1-2, is as follows: ETGVTQSPTHLIKTRGQQVTLRCSSQSGHNTVSWYQQALGQGPQFIFQYYREEENGRGNFPPRFSGLQFPNYSSELNVNALELDDSALYLCASSLAGTTGGWTGYTFGSGTRLTVV.

The chain joins TRBV18 to TRBJ2-2, with D tentatively TRBD2 (6 bases). This CDR3 has 17 residues. CDR1 KGHSH and CDR2 LQKENI come from the germline V gene. The germline V and J ends were trimmed by 2 bases and 1 base, with 14 bases remaining between them. The CDR3 nucleotides read TGTGCCAGCTCACCATGGTACCGGGAGAGGAACACCGGGGAGCTGTTTTTT. It encodes CASSPWYRERNTGELFF.